This T cell receptor (beta chain) comes out of a study of blood T cell repertoires in COVID-19 (dated by TCRdb to between 2020 and 2021). General notes on the study: Samples covering the acute and convalescent phases of COVID-19 were provided by collaborators in the United States, Italy and Spain. The prospective study material was composed of cDNA or gDNA derived from T cells, B-cell-depleted T cells, or PBMCs. Deeply sampled blood TCRbeta repertoires from subjects exposed to, actively infected with, or recovered from COVID-19 were included in the dataset. The repertoires were made available in a free public database intended to serve as a resource for research on the immune response to SARS-CoV-2. Samples were obtained from the ongoing ImmuneRACE study (first 160 participants) and from 1,200 or so subjects provided by 6 global collaborators. Nearly every sample came with metadata listing a de-identified subject ID, COVID-19 status, age in years and sex. Where HLA class I and class II types were available, the types were taken from metadata supplied by the sample provider, not from assay-based typing.

Trimming costs V 1 base and J 6 bases, and their ends lie 11 bases apart. The CDR3, from cysteine to phenylalanine, totals 14 residues. This entry keeps only the CDR3 DNA: 42 bases, framed from base 1. CDR1 and CDR2 are read off the germline V gene as SGHRS and YFSETQ. What the authors observed across the whole study: The amount of clinical and demographic metadata varied by source and participant and was provided uncurated.

At one collaborating source in Seattle, patients were enrolled during active infection and were followed longitudinally through the course of disease. Each collaborating institution followed its own protocols to collect whole blood in K2EDTA tubes. Collaborator samples were shipped for TCRbeta analysis as frozen whole blood, isolated PBMCs, or DNA extracted from either sample type. With respect to this clone: Its antigen is currently not known. No base quality information exists; no much larger clone differs at one position.

TCRbeta CDR3 regions were amplified from genomic DNA using the immunoSEQ Assay, a bias-controlled multiplex PCR. Turning to the authors' computational methods: Nucleated cell counts per sample were estimated from amplification of reference gene primers within the assay. To quantify the absolute abundance of each unique TCRbeta CDR3 rearrangement, sequence reads were collapsed and filtered. For each sample, productive Simpson clonality was calculated as the square root of Simpson's diversity index across productive rearrangements. TCRdb stores this immuneACCESS table with in-frame sequences only. Part of the clones is absent; in the studies checked, under half of the shortfall reflects unresolved V genes, and no reason is known for the rest. The V and J calls and clone size were taken over from that table, and D and trimming were inferred from the DNA. The sample has roughly 340,000 clones on record, 70% to 90% of them singletons. The top ten constitute under 4% of the sample.

The clonotype comes from a woman aged 25-40 years with COVID-19, enrolled during active disease. The chain is made from TRBV5-1 and TRBJ2-1; tentative D gene TRBD2, with 6 bases matching. The sequenced material came from peripheral blood. The CDR3 protein: CASSLSWTTNEQFF. The nucleotide sequence is TGCGCCAGCAGCTTGAGCTGGACTACCAATGAGCAGTTCTTC.